In its sample, the clone carrying this TCR beta chain was seen a few times. This study enrolled people aged 18 to 89 from approximately 24 US geographic areas. This specimen comes from a study of blood T cell repertoires in COVID-19. For the study at large: The origin of the acute and convalescent COVID-19 samples was the United States, Italy and Spain.

There are 14 residues in the CDR3. Between the trimmed V and J ends, which lost 0 bases and 5 bases, there was a span of 8 bases. Germline V gives CDR1 SGDLS, CDR2 YYNGEE. Source study methods: From reference gene primer amplification, estimates of nucleated cell counts were derived. Measured with immunoSEQ multiplex PCR; TCRdb has only the in-frame clones, and not every one. From that table come the V and J calls and clone size; the DNA was used to work out D and trimming. The sample has about 210,000 clones, 80% seen once; the top ten hold 3.5% to 4.5%. The V and J genes are TRBV9 and TRBJ2-2; a possible D gene is TRBD1 (6 bases). The specimen was PBMCs or T cells enriched from blood (not recorded which). The receptor was derived from a man aged 30-40 years with acute COVID-19. CDR3 DNA: TGTGCCAGCAGCGTAGTTGGGACAACCGGGGAGCTGTTTTTT. This translates into CASSVVGTTGELFF. Together with reference TRBV9 and TRBJ2-2, the CDR3 gives the full variable domain: DSGVTQTPKHLITATGQRVTLRCSPRSGDLSVYWYQQSLDQGLQFLIQYYNGEERAKGNILERFSAQQFPDLHSELNLSSLELGDSALYFCASSVVGTTGELFFGEGSRLTVL.